Below, 18 T cell receptor beta chains from the same sample are listed, as sequenced in a study of cytomegalovirus exposure and HLA in healthy donors. Clones were sequenced by immunoSEQ multiplex PCR, and TCRdb holds only the in-frame ones, with some missing. Of about 220,000 clones in the sample, just over 90% were seen once. Input material: PBMCs. Receptor source: a woman between 18 and 29 years old in good health and CMV-seronegative.

V gene TRBV18 combines with J gene TRBJ2-3; D perhaps matches TRBD1 (6 bases). The CDR3 loop spans 16 amino acids. V was pared by 1 base and J by 5 bases, with 16 bases between. Germline assignment: CDR1 KGHSH and CDR2 LQKENI. The CDR3 DNA reads as TGTGCCAGCTCACCACTGGCCCCAAAAGGGGGAGATACGCAGTATTTT. Translating it yields CASSPLAPKGGDTQYF.

The chain employs TRBV5-6 and TRBJ2-1; tentatively, D is TRBD2 (6 bases). With 3 bases removed from V and 6 bases from J, the gap between germline ends came to 10 bases. CDR3 length: 13 residues. The germline V gene encodes CDR1 SGHDT and CDR2 YYEEEE. CDR3 loop: CASSSSGANEQFF. The CDR3, as DNA: TGTGCCAGCAGCTCCTCGGGAGCCAATGAGCAGTTCTTC.

The V and J genes are TRBV27 and TRBJ2-5, with D unresolved. The CDR3 sequence is 12 residues long. Germline V gene lookup returns CDR1 MNHEY and CDR2 SMNVEV (reference sequence). V gave up 5 bases and J gave up 4 bases, with 8 bases separating them. CDR3 sequence: CASSPSRETQYF. CDR3 DNA sequence: TGTGCCAGCAGTCCTAGTCGAGAGACCCAGTACTTC.

V is TRBV30 and J is TRBJ1-1, with a possible D match to TRBD1 (5 bases). The length of the CDR3 is 15 residues. Looked up from germline, CDR1 is GTSNPN and CDR2 is SVGIG (reference sequence). Trimming removed 3 bases at V and 0 bases at J, with 14 bases between. The CDR3 here is CAWSPSGGMNTEAFF. The CDR3 bases are TGTGCCTGGAGCCCATCCGGGGGGATGAACACTGAAGCTTTCTTT.

The chain links TRBV27 to TRBJ2-3; 9 bases match TRBD1. This CDR3 contains 15 residues. Germline V lookup: CDR1 MNHEY, CDR2 SMNVEV (reference sequence). Unmatched junction bases numbered 8, after V lost 5 bases and J lost 5 bases. The CDR3 region has the DNA TGTGCCAGCAGTCTCGGACAGGGGATAGGAGATACGCAGTATTTT. Translating gives CASSLGQGIGDTQYF.

The chain joins TRBV28 to TRBJ1-2; perhaps TRBD1 as D (5 bases). V was clipped by 8 bases and J by 8 bases, with 15 bases between them. This CDR3 comprises 12 residues. Looked up from germline, CDR1 is MDHEN and CDR2 is SYDVKM. In nucleotides, the CDR3 is TGTGCCAGCCGTACAGGTCGTCTCGGCTACACCTTC. Translated, it gives CASRTGRLGYTF.

The chain combines TRBV18 with TRBJ2-3; D call uncertain. V was pared by 5 bases and J by 2 bases, with 11 bases between. There are 14 residues in the CDR3. Germline V gene data show CDR1 as KGHSH and CDR2 as LQKENI. As DNA, the CDR3 is TGTGCCAGCTCAATAGTGGAGTCCACAGATACGCAGTATTTT. It is translated as CASSIVESTDTQYF.

The chain's CDR3 is CASSLAAGNTEAFF. Written as DNA, the CDR3 is TGCGCCAGCAGCTTGGCCGCCGGTAACACTGAAGCTTTCTTT. J is TRBJ1-1 and V is TRBV5-1; no clear D. The CDR3 has 14 amino acids. The germline V gene encodes CDR1 SGHRS and CDR2 YFSETQ. Trimming removed 0 bases at V and 2 bases at J, with 8 bases between.

The chain joins TRBV9 to TRBJ2-5; 9 bases fit TRBD1. The CDR3 consists of 15 residues. V shed 0 bases, J shed 5 bases, and the junction held 5 bases outside the gene matches. The germline V gene has CDR1 SGDLS and CDR2 YYNGEE. The CDR3 reads CASSVDQTGGETQYF. The CDR3 DNA reads as TGTGCCAGCAGCGTAGACCAGACAGGGGGGGAGACCCAGTACTTC.

The chain has TRBV19 and TRBJ2-3; 11 bases match TRBD2. Losses at the gene ends were 5 bases for V and 4 bases for J; bases not matched to a gene: 11. Germline CDR1 and CDR2: LNHDA and SQIVND (reference sequence). The CDR3 covers 17 residues. In DNA form, the CDR3 reads TGTGCCAGTAGTCTGGGTAGGACTAGCGGGTTATCAGATACGCAGTATTTT. This encodes CASSLGRTSGLSDTQYF.

The chain employs TRBV18 and TRBJ1-1, with a possible D match to TRBD1 (5 bases). This CDR3 comprises 16 residues. Trimming stripped 2 bases from V and 3 bases from J, with 16 bases between. Germline CDR1 and CDR2: KGHSH and LQKENI. The CDR3 nucleotides read TGTGCCAGCTCACCAGGGATGGTTGGAGGGGACACTGAAGCTTTCTTT. Translating gives CASSPGMVGGDTEAFF.

The rearrangement uses TRBV11-2 and TRBJ2-4; 10 bases are a match to TRBD1. The germline gives CDR1 SGHAT, CDR2 FQNNGV. Germline trimming cut 1 base from V and 2 bases from J; bases unmatched to any gene: 11. The CDR3 totals 19 residues. CDR3 DNA: TGTGCCAGCAGCTTAGGAGTGGGACAGGGGTCTCTATCCAAAAACATTCAGTACTTC. It specifies CASSLGVGQGSLSKNIQYF.

The chain employs TRBV4-1 and TRBJ2-1, with a possible D match to TRBD2 (6 bases). Looked up from germline, CDR1 is MGHRA and CDR2 is YSYEKL. The CDR3 runs 14 residues. Trimming left V 4 bases short and J 9 bases short, with 16 bases between. The CDR3 bases are TGCGCCAGCAGCCCTTTAGCGTTGGGGGGTGAGCAGTTCTTC. Translating it yields CASSPLALGGEQFF.

This chain connects TRBV6-1 to TRBJ1-2, with TRBD1 matching 10 bases. The V and J ends lost 6 bases and 8 bases, in that order; junction bases with no gene match: 9. The CDR3 totals 14 residues. Germline V CDR1 and CDR2: MNHNS, SASEGT. This chain's CDR3 is CASRSTGQGMGYTF. The CDR3 bases are TGTGCCAGCAGATCCACGGGACAGGGGATGGGCTACACCTTC.

The chain carries TRBV6-5 and TRBJ1-1, with 8 bases lining up with TRBD1. The length of the CDR3 is 15 residues. Germline assignment: CDR1 MNHEY and CDR2 SVGAGI. The junction had 8 bases not matched to a gene; V was cut back by 7 bases and J by 1 base. This chain's CDR3 is CASKPQGAGNTEAFF. Written as DNA, the CDR3 is TGTGCCAGCAAACCCCAGGGGGCGGGGAACACTGAAGCTTTCTTT.

The V and J genes are TRBV5-1 and TRBJ1-2; TRBD1 might be the D (5 bases). Germline V CDR1 and CDR2: SGHRS, YFSETQ. Trimming left V 4 bases short and J 2 bases short, with 9 bases between. The CDR3 runs 13 residues. In nucleotides, the CDR3 is TGCGCCAGCAGCCCCGGACACAACTATGGCTACACCTTC. Protein sequence: CASSPGHNYGYTF.

The rearrangement links TRBV1 to TRBJ2-7; TRBD1 reflects the table's D call only, with no check against the DNA. TRBV1 is shown as a pseudogene. The CDR3 loop spans 16 amino acids. CDR3 amino acids: CTSSQRQGSGSYEQYF. The CDR3 bases are TGCACCAGCAGCCAGAGACAGGGTTCGGGTTCCTACGAGCAGTACTTC.

This clone was observed a single time. V usage is TRBV7-9 and J usage is TRBJ2-7; the D gene is possibly TRBD2 (6 bases). The V end lost 1 base, the J end lost 0 bases, and 10 bases lay between the germline ends. The CDR3 totals 15 residues. Germline V gene lookup returns CDR1 SEHNR and CDR2 FQNEAQ (reference sequence). CDR3 amino acids: CASSLEEGSSYEQYF. The CDR3 bases are TGTGCCAGCAGCTTAGAGGAGGGCAGCTCCTACGAGCAGTACTTC.